One and the same sample provided the 18 T cell receptor beta chains below, sequenced in a study of CD8 T cells in Susac syndrome. RNA in amounts of about 0.45 to 1 ug was reverse transcribed with random hexamers. TCRdb analysed the immunoSEQ multiplex PCR reads with MiXCR anew, one entry per CDR3 protein. Of hundreds of thousands of distinct CDR3 sequences listed, around 85% are singletons. The source material was CD8+ T cells from PBMCs. The receptors originated from a human donor with multiple sclerosis.

A few counts support this clonotype. V and J are TRBV30 and TRBJ2-7, with D possibly TRBD1 on 6 matching bases. This CDR3 region has 12 residues. The germline V gene encodes CDR1 GTSNPN and CDR2 SVGIG (reference sequence). Trimming removed 1 base at V and 3 bases at J, with 7 bases between. Written as DNA, the CDR3 is TGTGCCTGGAGTGCGACAGGCTACGAGCAGTACTTC. Amino acids: CAWSATGYEQYF.

This sequence joins TRBV5-1 and TRBJ1-2; D remains unclear. The V gene lost 2 bases and the J gene lost 0 bases, with 11 bases spanning the gap. This CDR3 is 15 amino acids long. CDR1 SGHRS and CDR2 YFSETQ come from the germline V gene. The CDR3 loop reads CASSFGGLANYGYTF. The CDR3 coding sequence is TGCGCCAGCAGCTTCGGCGGACTCGCTAACTATGGCTACACCTTC.

The chain has TRBV27 and TRBJ1-4; D is undetermined. CDR3 size: 14 residues. V lost 5 bases to trimming and J lost 6 bases, with 13 bases between them. The germline CDR1 and CDR2 sequences are MNHEY and SMNVEV (reference sequence). CDR3 in amino acids: CASSPSGGDEKLFF. CDR3 sequence (DNA): TGTGCCAGCAGTCCCAGTGGTGGGGATGAAAAACTGTTTTTT.

This clonotype was detected once. The chain carries TRBV11-2 and TRBJ2-1; the D is unclear. Germline V gene lookup returns CDR1 SGHAT and CDR2 FQNNGV. The V end was cut by 1 base, the J end by 5 bases, with 21 bases between. The CDR3 loop spans 18 amino acids. CDR3 nucleotide sequence: TGTGCCAGCAGCTTAGCCGCCGTCTGGGAAGTATCGAACAATGAGCAGTTCTTC. Encoded protein: CASSLAAVWEVSNNEQFF.

The chain uses TRBV6-1 and TRBJ2-1; TRBD2 matches at 8 bases. V lost 1 base, J lost 4 bases, and 12 bases stayed unmatched. This CDR3 has 18 amino acids. CDR1 and CDR2 (germline): MNHNS, SASEGT. The CDR3 DNA follows: TGTGCCAGCAGTGAAGTCGGGTTGTTTAGCGGGGCTTACAATGAGCAGTTCTTC. This gives the protein CASSEVGLFSGAYNEQFF.

The chain links TRBV12-5 to TRBJ2-7; 8 bases are a match to TRBD2. The germline CDR1 and CDR2 sequences are LGHNT and FRNRAP. Trimming removed 1 base from V and 2 bases from J; junction bases left unmatched: 4. The CDR3 runs to 15 residues. The CDR3 nucleotides read TGTGCTAGTGGTTTGGCGGGAGGGCTGGCCTACGAGCAGTACTTC. Translation gives CASGLAGGLAYEQYF.

V is TRBV10-3 and J is TRBJ1-2, with D unclear. The V end was cut by 3 bases, the J end by 7 bases, with 9 bases between. Germline CDR1 ENHRY, CDR2 SYGVKD. CDR3 size: 12 residues. The CDR3, as DNA: TGTGCCATCAGTGAAGTCGAGGGTGGCTACACCTTC. Its protein product is CAISEVEGGYTF.

The chain is built from TRBV4-1 and TRBJ2-7, with D unclear. V lost 2 bases and J lost 2, with 16 bases in between. This CDR3 spans 16 amino acids. Germline CDR1 is MGHRA and CDR2 is YSYEKL. CDR3 amino acids: CASSQLHGRPAYEQYF. As DNA, the CDR3 is TGCGCCAGCAGCCAACTTCACGGAAGACCAGCCTACGAGCAGTACTTC.

The chain is built from TRBV10-2 and TRBJ2-1; 8 bases match TRBD1. The germline CDR1 and CDR2 sequences are WSHSY and SAAADI. V was pared by 8 bases and J by 3 bases, with 3 bases of the junction left unmatched. The CDR3 is made up of 13 amino acids. The chain's CDR3 is CASRGQDYNEQFF. The CDR3 DNA sequence: TGCGCCAGCCGGGGACAGGACTACAATGAGCAGTTCTTC.

This chain links TRBV19 with TRBJ2-5; 7 bases are shared with TRBD2. Unmatched junction bases numbered 8, after V lost 5 bases and J lost 5 bases. Per germline, CDR1 LNHDA and CDR2 SQIVND (reference sequence). The CDR3 covers 14 residues. The CDR3 nucleotides read TGTGCCAGTAGTTTGCCGCGGGAGACCGAGACCCAGTACTTC. It translates to CASSLPRETETQYF.

CDR3 sequence reads: CASGFGGTEAFF. DNA for the CDR3: TGCGCCAGCGGCTTCGGTGGCACTGAAGCTTTCTTT. This chain connects TRBV10-2 to TRBJ1-1; D is unclear. Germline CDR1 reads WSHSY; CDR2 reads SAAADI. Trimming shortened V by 8 bases and J by 4 bases, and 11 bases separated the two germline ends. The CDR3 covers 12 residues.

The chain joins TRBV10-2 to TRBJ1-5; D gene uncertain. Germline lookup yields CDR1 WSHSY and CDR2 SAAADI. The ends were cut back, 2 bases at V and 1 base at J, with 6 bases in the middle. The CDR3 loop spans 14 amino acids. The CDR3 region is CASSEDLSNQPQHF. CDR3 nucleotides: TGCGCCAGCAGTGAGGATCTGAGCAATCAGCCCCAGCATTTT.

This clonotype has a handful of counts. The chain has TRBV9 and TRBJ2-7; possible D gene TRBD1, 6 bases. The germline gives CDR1 SGDLS, CDR2 YYNGEE. CDR3 length: 16 amino acids. V lost 4 bases and J lost 3, with 20 bases in between. CDR3 coding DNA: TGTGCCAGCAGCTACGGGGACACGACGGAGGTCTACGAGCAGTACTTC. This encodes CASSYGDTTEVYEQYF.

This rearrangement joins TRBV5-1 to TRBJ2-7; D may be TRBD2 (6 bases). The V end lost 1 base, the J end lost 3 bases, and 11 bases lay between the germline ends. Germline V CDR1 and CDR2: SGHRS, YFSETQ. The CDR3 extends over 14 amino acids. The CDR3 DNA is TGCGCCAGCAGCTTGTTGGACTACCTCTACGAGCAGTACTTC. Translating gives CASSLLDYLYEQYF.

The chain recombines TRBV7-6 with TRBJ2-3, with 8 bases matching TRBD2. The CDR3 runs to 15 residues. The V gene end was trimmed by 5 bases and the J gene end by 4 bases; junction bases not matched to a gene: 8. CDR1 and CDR2 from the germline V gene are SGHVS and FNYEAQ. CDR3 nucleotide sequence: TGTGCCAGCAGCCCGCCCGCGGGGGGAGCAGATACGCAGTATTTT. Translated, it gives CASSPPAGGADTQYF.

The rearrangement uses TRBV28 and TRBJ2-2; TRBD1 matches at 7 bases. CDR1 and CDR2 (germline): MDHEN, SYDVKM. With V trimmed by 7 bases and J by 8 bases, 7 bases remained unmatched. This CDR3 contains 13 residues. The CDR3 protein is CASNTEGQGELFF. Written as DNA, the CDR3 is TGTGCCAGCAACACAGAGGGACAGGGGGAGCTGTTTTTT.

This clonotype came up a few times. The gene calls are TRBV6-1 and TRBJ1-5; 8 positions match TRBD1. Germline CDR1 and CDR2: MNHNS and SASEGT. This CDR3 is 16 amino acids long. V lost 6 bases to trimming and J lost 2 bases; unmatched junction nucleotides: 9. The CDR3 nucleotides are TGTGCCAGCAGAACCATAGGACAGGGTGGCAATCAGCCCCAGCATTTT. The encoded protein is CASRTIGQGGNQPQHF.

The DNA of the CDR3 is TGTGCCAGCTCACCCCGGGAGTATAGCAATCAGCCCCAGCATTTT. It is translated as CASSPREYSNQPQHF. The chain recombines TRBV18 with TRBJ1-5; D is unclear. Trimming stripped 3 bases from V and 0 bases from J, with 9 bases between. The CDR3 spans 15 residues. CDR1 and CDR2 from the germline V gene are KGHSH and LQKENI.